This T cell receptor (beta chain) comes out of a study of beta chain features in type 1 diabetes. Study results and limitations: More deletions and fewer insertions at VDJ junctions were seen in type 1 diabetes patients. Equally in patients and controls, PCR might preferentially amplify shorter templates.

This CDR3 contains 14 residues. V was shortened by 0 bases and J by 5 bases, with 7 bases between the two germline ends. From germline, CDR1 is LGHNA and CDR2 YSLEER. This clone occurred a few times. Antigen: not known. The isolated RNA, all of it, was reverse transcribed, so expressed TCRB transcripts were what got sequenced. Repertoires were generated with immunoSEQ multiplex PCR, while TCRdb's copy carries only in-frame clones and drops some. The sample comprises hundreds of thousands of clones, under 20% of which are singletons, and about 0.02% rests with the top ten. The sequence was collected from a woman under 30 in good health. The material sequenced was naive CD4+ T cells from blood. The chain uses TRBV4-3 and TRBJ1-4; D is unresolved. CDR3 region: CASSQEEWNEKLFF. For the CDR3, the DNA is TGCGCCAGCAGCCAAGAAGAATGGAATGAAAAACTGTTTTTT.